Following are 15 T cell receptor beta chains from one sample sequenced in a study of PD-1 blockade in classical Hodgkin lymphoma. Time point specified: cycle 4 day 1 (C4D1), after 6 weeks of nivolumab. All trial patients relapsed after autologous stem cell transplantation. The table came from immunoSEQ multiplex PCR; TCRdb's copy has only in-frame clones and leaves some out. Here the sample spans 27,000 or so clones, 72% being singletons. Specimen: peripheral blood mononuclear cells (PBMCs), collected before the fourth cycle of nivolumab. The origin of the receptors is a human donor with classical Hodgkin lymphoma.

The rearrangement joins TRBV6-5 to TRBJ2-1, with 9 bases that match TRBD1. CDR3 length: 15 residues. The germline gives CDR1 MNHEY, CDR2 SVGAGI. Trimming took 4 bases from V and 7 from J; bases not matched to a gene: 8. CDR3 sequence (DNA): TGTGCCAGCAGTTTCGCGGGACAGGGTGGTAATGAGCAGTTCTTC. As protein: CASSFAGQGGNEQFF.

The chain couples TRBV6-5 to TRBJ2-7; D unclear. The CDR3 has 14 residues. Trimming removed 0 bases from V and 1 base from J, with 7 bases in between. Germline V gene sequence: CDR1 MNHEY, CDR2 SVGAGI. CDR3 loop: CASSYSGPSYEQYF. In DNA, the CDR3 is TGTGCCAGCAGTTACTCGGGCCCATCCTACGAGCAGTACTTC.

This clone was seen once. This rearrangement joins TRBV5-1 to TRBJ1-6; no definite D call. CDR1 and CDR2 (germline): SGHRS, YFSETQ. The V end was cut by 0 bases, the J end by 7 bases, with 14 bases between. The CDR3 contains 16 residues. CDR3 in DNA: TGCGCCAGCAGCTTGGGGGAGAAGTTACCAAATTCACCCCTCCACTTT. Protein product: CASSLGEKLPNSPLHF.

This sequence joins TRBV10-3 and TRBJ2-2, with TRBD1 matching over 10 bases. Germline V gene data show CDR1 as ENHRY and CDR2 as SYGVKD. With 10 bases clipped from V and 6 bases from J, the junction kept 5 bases outside the gene matches. CDR3 length: 13 residues. The CDR3 reads CATLGQGSGELFF. The CDR3 DNA reads as TGTGCCACGTTGGGACAGGGGTCCGGGGAGCTGTTTTTT.

The chain is built from TRBV4-1 and TRBJ1-2; 7 nucleotides agree with TRBD1. CDR1 is MGHRA, CDR2 YSYEKL, per germline. CDR3 length: 15 amino acids. J lost 4 bases, V lost 0 bases, and 5 bases had no gene match. The CDR3 protein is CASSQDLTGIYGYTF. The CDR3 coding sequence is TGCGCCAGCAGCCAAGATCTGACAGGGATCTATGGCTACACCTTC.

The J gene is TRBJ2-3, the V gene TRBV11-2; TRBD2 matches 11 bases. V dropped 6 bases and J dropped 2; count of bases not matched to a gene: 10. The CDR3 runs 17 residues. Germline CDR1 is SGHAT and CDR2 is FQNNGV. The CDR3 nucleotides are TGTGCCAGCAGGTTACTAGCGGGAGAGATCTTCACAGATACGCAGTATTTT. Translated: CASRLLAGEIFTDTQYF. Full variable domain (outside the CDR3, taken from reference TRBV11-2 and TRBJ2-3): EAGVAQSPRYKIIEKRQSVAFWCNPISGHATLYWYQQILGQGPKLLIQFQNNGVVDDSQLPKDRFSAERLKGVDSTLKIQPAKLEDSAVYLCASRLLAGEIFTDTQYFGPGTRLTVL.

This clone was observed a few times. The chain links TRBV30 to TRBJ1-4; D not certain. V was cut by 5 bases and J by 6 bases, with 10 bases left in between. Germline V gives CDR1 GTSNPN, CDR2 SVGIG (reference sequence). The CDR3 length is 12 residues. The CDR3 bases are TGTGCCTGGTCCGGGATGGATGAAAAACTGTTTTTT. The encoded protein is CAWSGMDEKLFF.

V gene TRBV7-3 combines with J gene TRBJ1-4; 8 bases agree with TRBD1. J was trimmed by 7 bases and V by 5 bases; bases with no gene match: 12. The CDR3 extends over 16 amino acids. CDR1 is SGHTA and CDR2 is FQGTGA in the germline V gene. CDR3 coding DNA: TGTGCCAGCAGCCCAAGCCAGACAGGGGCGACTGAAAAACTGTTTTTT. Translating gives CASSPSQTGATEKLFF.

The chain recombines TRBV15 with TRBJ1-1, with 7 bases aligning to TRBD1. This CDR3 is built from 13 residues. CDR1 is LNHNV, CDR2 YYDKDF, per germline (reference sequence). V lost 9 bases to trimming and J lost 1 base; unmatched junction nucleotides: 5. The CDR3 here is CATGDSWNTEAFF. The DNA for the CDR3 is TGTGCCACAGGGGACAGCTGGAACACTGAAGCTTTCTTT.

This clone was observed once. The J gene is TRBJ1-1, the V gene TRBV5-1; D gene ambiguous. Germline loops: CDR1 SGHRS, CDR2 YFSETQ. The CDR3 runs 13 residues. With 7 bases removed from V and 1 base from J, the gap between germline ends came to 11 bases. DNA for the CDR3: TGCGCCAGCGCCAGAGGCCCGAACACTGAAGCTTTCTTT. Its translation is CASARGPNTEAFF.

The chain carries TRBV30 and TRBJ2-3; 7 nucleotides align to TRBD2. Looked up from germline, CDR1 is GTSNPN and CDR2 is SVGIG (reference sequence). This CDR3 spans 13 amino acids. With 0 bases clipped from V and 9 bases from J, the junction kept 6 bases outside the gene matches. The CDR3 sequence: CAWSVRVGGTQYF. In nucleotides, the CDR3 is TGTGCCTGGAGTGTAAGGGTGGGGGGGACGCAGTATTTT. The full variable domain, completed using reference TRBV30 and TRBJ2-3, is SQTIHQWPATLVQPVGSPLSLECTVEGTSNPNLYWYRQAAGRGLQLLFYSVGIGQISSEVPQNLSASRPQDRQFILSSKKLLLSDSGFYLCAWSVRVGGTQYFGPGTRLTVL.

This clone occurred a few times. This rearrangement joins TRBV28 to TRBJ2-2; D is ambiguous. The ends were cut back, 5 bases at V and 3 bases at J, with 7 bases in the middle. The germline gives CDR1 MDHEN, CDR2 SYDVKM. This CDR3 region has 13 residues. The CDR3 bases are TGTGCCAGCAGTCCCACCTACACCGGGGAGCTGTTTTTT. This translates into CASSPTYTGELFF.

This chain connects TRBV7-2 to TRBJ2-3; D is tentatively TRBD1 or TRBD2 (6 bases each). Per the germline V gene, CDR1 is SGHTA and CDR2 is FQGNSA. The CDR3 consists of 14 residues. Trimming shortened V by 5 bases and J by 2 bases, and 11 bases separated the two germline ends. The CDR3 bases are TGTGCCAGCAGCAGATGGGGGGCCACAGATACGCAGTATTTT. Translating gives CASSRWGATDTQYF. The variable domain in full, with the rest retrieved from reference TRBV7-2 and TRBJ2-3, is GAGVSQSPSNKVTEKGKDVELRCDPISGHTALYWYRQSLGQGLEFLIYFQGNSAPDKSGLPSDRFSAERTGGSVSTLTIQRTQQEDSAVYLCASSRWGATDTQYFGPGTRLTVL.

The gene calls are TRBV9 and TRBJ2-3; D is ambiguous. Germline V lookup: CDR1 SGDLS, CDR2 YYNGEE. The CDR3 is made up of 15 amino acids. The V and J ends lost 0 bases and 2 bases respectively, with 10 bases between them. CDR3 DNA: TGTGCCAGCAGCGTAGATTACCTGATCACAGATACGCAGTATTTT. It codes for CASSVDYLITDTQYF.

The chain combines TRBV29-1 with TRBJ2-5; D not resolved. Trimming stripped 3 bases from V and 5 bases from J, with 7 bases between. CDR1 and CDR2 (germline): SQVTM, ANQGSEA. The CDR3 is 11 residues long. CDR3: CSVDLPETQYF. DNA for the CDR3: TGCAGCGTTGATTTACCCGAGACCCAGTACTTC.